These T cell receptor beta chains were read from a single sample in a study of T cell responses to AZD1222 COVID-19 vaccine. Data came from immunoSEQ multiplex PCR; TCRdb stores just in-frame clones and leaves some out. The table lists 100,000 to 150,000 clones, around nine tenths of them singletons. The sequencing used peripheral blood, collected on day 0 of AZD1222 vaccination. The receptors were gathered from an adult in good health. Each CDR3 is given with its conserved first and last residue. D genes are given only for firm matches. The listing skips clone size in some rows; elsewhere it reads once, few, many or a size class.

abundance	d_gene	v_gene	j_gene	CDR3aa	CDR3nt
-	-	TRBV28	TRBJ1-2	CASRPNRVINGYTF	TGTGCCAGCAGACCGAACAGAGTAATTAATGGCTACACCTTC
-	-	TRBV5-1	TRBJ1-1	CASSPDPNTEAFF	TGCGCCAGCAGCCCCGACCCGAACACTGAAGCTTTCTTT
once	TRBD2	TRBV27	TRBJ2-3	CASSRGLAGSDTQYF	TGTGCCAGCAGCAGGGGACTAGCGGGTTCAGATACGCAGTATTTT
-	-	TRBV7-6	TRBJ1-4	CASSPRGGGQNEKLFF	TGTGCCAGCAGCCCTAGAGGGGGTGGGCAAAACGAAAAACTGTTTTTT
-	-	TRBV10-1	TRBJ1-1	CASSDLSFGQGQDTEAFF	TGCGCCAGCAGTGATTTGAGTTTCGGACAAGGCCAGGACACTGAAGCTTTCTTT
-	-	TRBV3-1/TRBV3-2	TRBJ2-5	CASSQAARTETQYF	TGTGCCAGCAGCCAAGCTGCCAGGACCGAGACCCAGTACTTC
-	-	TRBV19	TRBJ2-3	CASSGSKITNRADTQYF	TGTGCCAGTAGTGGTTCGAAAATAACAAATAGGGCAGATACGCAGTATTTT
-	-	TRBV9	TRBJ1-5	CASSEGTDPYSNQPQHF	TGTGCCAGCAGCGAGGGGACGGACCCTTATAGCAATCAGCCCCAGCATTTT
-	TRBD1	TRBV5-1	TRBJ1-1	CASRADRGISSGAFF	TGCGCCAGCAGGGCAGACAGGGGCATCTCTAGTGGAGCTTTCTTT
-	TRBD1	TRBV5-1	TRBJ1-1	CASSLGDRGRTEAFF	TGCGCCAGCAGCTTGGGAGACAGGGGTAGGACTGAAGCTTTCTTT
-	TRBD1	TRBV6-5	TRBJ1-2	CAGRQGANYGYTF	TGTGCCGGCCGACAGGGAGCTAACTATGGCTACACCTTC
-	-	TRBV7-9	TRBJ1-6	CASSLRLAGESYNSPLHF	TGTGCCAGCAGCTTAAGGCTGGCAGGGGAGTCCTATAATTCACCCCTCCACTTT
once	TRBD1	TRBV4-2	TRBJ1-2	CASSQEGTALSYTF	TGTGCCAGCAGCCAAGAGGGGACAGCTTTGAGCTACACCTTC
-	-	TRBV19	TRBJ1-1	CASRARAGVNTEAFF	TGTGCCAGTAGGGCTCGGGCAGGTGTTAACACTGAAGCTTTCTTT
-	-	TRBV3-1/TRBV3-2	TRBJ1-6	CASSPGAGRGSPLHF	TGTGCCAGCAGCCCGGGGGCAGGTCGCGGTTCACCCCTCCACTTT
-	-	TRBV5-5	TRBJ1-1	CASSLGPRWGMNTEAFF	TGTGCCAGCAGCCTGGGACCCCGGTGGGGCATGAACACTGAAGCTTTCTTT
-	TRBD1	TRBV12-5	TRBJ1-2	CASGPQGEGGYTF	TGTGCTAGTGGTCCGCAGGGGGAAGGTGGCTACACCTTC
-	-	TRBV28	TRBJ1-4	CASNQSNEKLFF	TGTGCCAGCAATCAGTCGAATGAAAAACTGTTTTTT
-	-	TRBV19	TRBJ2-2	CASNVGANTGELFF	TGTGCCAGTAACGTAGGTGCGAACACCGGGGAGCTGTTTTTT
-	-	TRBV4-2	TRBJ1-1	CASSQDRVMNTEAFF	TGTGCCAGCAGCCAAGACAGAGTCATGAACACTGAAGCTTTCTTT
-	-	TRBV3-1/TRBV3-2	TRBJ1-2	CASSQDGDRPNYGYTF	TGTGCCAGCAGCCAAGATGGCGACAGACCTAACTATGGCTACACCTTC
-	-	TRBV7-2	TRBJ1-2	CASSSTAGPQYGYTF	TGTGCCAGCAGCTCGACAGCCGGGCCGCAGTATGGCTACACCTTC
-	TRBD2	TRBV3-1/TRBV3-2	TRBJ2-3	CASSHNPGLAGALTQYF	TGTGCCAGCAGCCACAATCCGGGACTAGCGGGGGCACTGACGCAGTATTTT
-	TRBD1	TRBV6-5	TRBJ1-2	CASSSDRGHGYTF	TGTGCCAGCAGTTCCGACAGGGGCCATGGCTACACCTTC
-	-	TRBV27	TRBJ1-6	CASSFDETGPLHF	TGTGCCAGCAGTTTCGACGAGACGGGCCCCCTCCACTTT
-	-	TRBV2	TRBJ1-1	CASSVGPALMNTEAFF	TGTGCCAGCAGTGTCGGGCCAGCCCTAATGAACACTGAAGCTTTCTTT
-	-	TRBV2	TRBJ1-6	CASSGNNSPLHF	TGTGCCAGCAGTGGGAACAATTCACCCCTCCACTTT
-	-	TRBV5-1	TRBJ1-2	CASSSQGDRGYTF	TGCGCCAGCAGCTCACAGGGAGATCGGGGCTACACCTTC
few	-	TRBV6-2/TRBV6-3	TRBJ2-7	CASSKQGWEQYF	TGTGCCAGCAGCAAACAGGGTTGGGAGCAGTACTTC
-	-	TRBV6-5	TRBJ1-4	CASSYVGDLDNEKLFF	TGTGCCAGCAGTTACGTGGGAGACTTGGACAATGAAAAACTGTTTTTT
-	TRBD1	TRBV6-5	TRBJ1-5	CASRTGRNQPQHF	TGTGCCAGCAGGACAGGGCGCAATCAGCCCCAGCATTTT
-	TRBD1	TRBV5-4	TRBJ2-7	CASSMGDRRAYEQYF	TGTGCCAGCAGCATGGGGGACAGGAGAGCCTACGAGCAGTACTTC
-	-	TRBV24-1	TRBJ2-3	CATRYRGAYRTDTQYF	TGTGCCACCAGGTATCGCGGGGCCTACCGCACAGATACGCAGTATTTT
-	TRBD1	TRBV4-1	TRBJ2-3	CASSPGQASTDTQYF	TGCGCCAGCAGCCCAGGACAGGCAAGCACAGATACGCAGTATTTT
-	TRBD1	TRBV2	TRBJ1-1	CASSPQGAVNTEAFF	TGTGCCAGCAGCCCACAGGGGGCGGTGAACACTGAAGCTTTCTTT
once	-	TRBV12-3/TRBV12-4	TRBJ1-6	CASSLLIDSPLHF	TGTGCCAGCAGTTTATTAATCGATTCACCCCTCCACTTT
-	TRBD1	TRBV9	TRBJ1-5	CASSSGTGGQPQHF	TGTGCCAGCAGCTCCGGGACAGGGGGTCAGCCCCAGCATTTT
-	-	TRBV5-1	TRBJ2-7	CASSLAAGVTYEQYF	TGCGCCAGCAGCTTAGCCGCAGGGGTTACCTACGAGCAGTACTTC
-	-	TRBV7-2	TRBJ1-1	CASSLETRGRRNTEAFF	TGTGCCAGCAGCTTAGAAACTAGGGGCAGGAGGAACACTGAAGCTTTCTTT
-	-	TRBV27	TRBJ1-5	CASSLTASNQPQHF	TGTGCCAGCAGTTTGACGGCTAGCAATCAGCCCCAGCATTTT
-	TRBD2	TRBV3-1/TRBV3-2	TRBJ2-7	CASSQEGTSSVSGEQYF	TGTGCCAGCAGCCAAGAAGGGACTAGTTCCGTTTCTGGCGAGCAGTACTTC
-	-	TRBV6-2/TRBV6-3	TRBJ2-3	CASSYHNPGTDTQYF	TGTGCCAGCAGTTACCACAATCCTGGTACAGATACGCAGTATTTT
-	-	TRBV29-1	TRBJ2-3	CSVEVRERGTDTQYF	TGCAGCGTTGAAGTGAGGGAGCGGGGCACAGATACGCAGTATTTT
-	-	TRBV11-2	TRBJ2-7	CASSLPGAYEQYF	TGTGCCAGCAGCCTACCCGGGGCCTACGAGCAGTACTTC
-	-	TRBV30	TRBJ2-2	CAWSVGGTGELFF	TGTGCCTGGAGTGTAGGGGGAACCGGGGAGCTGTTTTTT
-	-	TRBV5-5	TRBJ2-3	CASSLASTDTQYF	TGTGCCAGCAGCTTGGCCAGCACAGATACGCAGTATTTT